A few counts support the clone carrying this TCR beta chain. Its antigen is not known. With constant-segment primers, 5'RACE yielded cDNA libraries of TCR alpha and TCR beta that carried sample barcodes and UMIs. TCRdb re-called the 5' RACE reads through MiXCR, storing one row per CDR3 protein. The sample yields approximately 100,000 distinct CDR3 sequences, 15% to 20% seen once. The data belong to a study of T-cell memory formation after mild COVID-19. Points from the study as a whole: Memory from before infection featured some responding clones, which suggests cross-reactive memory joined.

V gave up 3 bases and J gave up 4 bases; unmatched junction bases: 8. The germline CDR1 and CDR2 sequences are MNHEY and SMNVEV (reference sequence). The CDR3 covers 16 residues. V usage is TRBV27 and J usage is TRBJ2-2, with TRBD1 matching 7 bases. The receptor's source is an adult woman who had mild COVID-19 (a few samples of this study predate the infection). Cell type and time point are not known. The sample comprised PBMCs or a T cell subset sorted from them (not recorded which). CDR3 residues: CASSFDDRASTGELFF. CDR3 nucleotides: TGTGCCAGCAGTTTCGATGACAGGGCGAGCACCGGGGAGCTGTTTTTT.